What follows are 29 T cell receptor beta chains derived from one specimen sequenced in a study of molecular identifiers for immune sequencing clone quantification. TCRdb reanalysed the PCR reads using MiXCR and keeps one entry per CDR3 protein. Here the sample spans more than 450,000 distinct CDR3 sequences, 25% being singletons. Source material: naive CD8+ T cells from blood, with Jurkat cell RNA spiked in. The sample's subset: FACS-sorted CD8+CD4-CCR7+CD45RA+ naive T cells. The receptor source for this set is a human donor in good health. Some libraries in this study had Jurkat cell RNA spiked in.

This clonotype appeared a single time. A read error may explain this, as a much larger clone is one base away. A read error is likely, as this CDR3 ends without the conserved phenylalanine or tryptophan. The genes are TRBV12-3 or TRBV12-4 and TRBJ2-3; 9 bases agree with TRBD2. The trim removed 2 bases at V and 3 bases at J, leaving 3 bases unmatched. This CDR3 has 15 residues. The CDR3 DNA reads as TGTGCCAGCAGTTTATCCCTAGCGGGAACAGATACGCAGTATTCT. Its translation is CASSLSLAGTDTQYS.

V gene TRBV20-1 combines with J gene TRBJ2-5; 7 bases align to TRBD2. This CDR3 contains 17 residues. Trimming took 2 bases from V and 4 from J; bases not matched to a gene: 16. From germline, CDR1 is DFQATT and CDR2 SNEGSKA (reference sequence). The CDR3 DNA follows: TGCAGTGCTAGATGGGAAATCGCGGGAGTGAAGTTAGAGACCCAGTACTTC. It yields the protein CSARWEIAGVKLETQYF.

The CDR3 loop is CASSYVAGYEQYF. The CDR3, as DNA: TGTGCCAGCAGTTATGTGGCAGGCTACGAGCAGTACTTC. The chain couples TRBV6-2 or TRBV6-3 to TRBJ2-7; no clear D. Between the trimmed V and J ends, which lost 3 bases and 3 bases, there was a span of 9 bases. CDR1 is MNHEY, CDR2 SVGEGT, per germline. The CDR3 runs 13 residues.

The chain is built from TRBV5-4 and TRBJ2-7; possible D gene TRBD2, 6 bases. Per germline, CDR1 SGHNT and CDR2 YYREEE (reference sequence). The V and J ends lost 1 base and 4 bases respectively, with 21 bases between them. The CDR3 totals 17 residues. This chain's CDR3 is CASSLIGGVQVDYEQYF. Written as DNA, the CDR3 is TGTGCCAGCAGCTTGATCGGGGGAGTTCAGGTGGATTACGAGCAGTACTTC.

This clonotype was found a few times. The chain joins TRBV28 to TRBJ2-1; TRBD2 agrees at 9 bases. V was clipped by 2 bases and J by 6 bases; unmatched bases: 8. The CDR3 loop spans 16 amino acids. CDR1 and CDR2 (germline): MDHEN, SYDVKM. The CDR3 reads CASSLNVASGTNEQFF. The CDR3, as DNA: TGTGCCAGCAGTTTAAATGTGGCTAGCGGGACCAATGAGCAGTTCTTC.

The gene calls are TRBV4-3 and TRBJ2-7; D gene uncertain. CDR1 and CDR2 from the germline V gene are LGHNA and YSLEER. There are 13 residues in the CDR3. V lost 0 bases to trimming and J lost 4 bases, with 7 bases between them. CDR3 residues: CASSQELVYEQYF. The CDR3, as DNA: TGCGCCAGCAGCCAAGAATTGGTTTACGAGCAGTACTTC.

Concerning this clonotype itself: A junction end diverges from the germline sequence, so it may reflect a read error. This chain joins TRBV19 and TRBJ2-3; TRBD2 is a possible D gene (5 bases). CDR3 size: 11 residues. CDR1 and CDR2 from the germline V gene are LNHDA and SQIVND (reference sequence). The CDR3 spells CAGSVGHTQYF. The CDR3 nucleotides are TGTGCCGGTAGCGTCGGCCATACGCAGTATTTT.

The chain links TRBV4-3 to TRBJ1-2, with TRBD1 matching 9 bases. The CDR3 sequence is 16 residues long. Germline values: CDR1 LGHNA, CDR2 YSLEER. V dropped 1 base and J dropped 4; count of bases not matched to a gene: 7. The CDR3 DNA reads TGCGCCAGCAGCCAAGCTCATTCGGGACAGGGCTATGGCTACACCTTC. Protein product: CASSQAHSGQGYGYTF.

The chain links TRBV4-2 to TRBJ2-2, with TRBD1 as a possible D gene (6 bases). The V end was cut by 4 bases, the J end by 8 bases, with 17 bases between. The germline V gene has CDR1 LGHNA and CDR2 YNFKEQ. The CDR3 contains 15 residues. The CDR3 sequence: CASSRPAGVEGELFF. The CDR3 nucleotides are TGTGCCAGCAGCCGCCCGGCAGGGGTAGAAGGGGAGCTGTTTTTT.

This clonotype was observed at least ten times. CDR3 sequence: CSSRNHTDTQYF. The DNA for the CDR3 is TGCAGCTCCCGAAATCACACAGATACGCAGTATTTT. The chain joins TRBV29-1 to TRBJ2-3, with D hard to call. Germline loops: CDR1 SQVTM, CDR2 ANQGSEA. The CDR3 is 12 residues long. Trimming pared 8 bases from V and 2 bases from J, leaving 11 bases between.

This clonotype was recorded a few times. V is TRBV6-1 and J is TRBJ2-7, with D perhaps being TRBD1 or TRBD2 (6 bases each). CDR1 and CDR2 (germline): MNHNS, SASEGT. V dropped 5 bases and J dropped 5 bases, with 13 bases sitting between them. The CDR3 length is 13 residues. The CDR3 is CASSSGGDNEQYF. CDR3 in DNA: TGTGCCAGCAGTAGCGGAGGGGACAACGAGCAGTACTTC.

This clonotype has just a few counts. This chain links TRBV3-1 with TRBJ1-2, with 7 bases that match TRBD1. Germline values: CDR1 LGHDT, CDR2 YNNKEL (reference sequence). The ends lost 0 bases at V and 7 bases at J; junction bases unmatched: 5. The CDR3 is 14 residues long. In nucleotides, the CDR3 is TGTGCCAGCAGCCAAGATTCAGGGGGAGCTGGCTACACCTTC. It translates to CASSQDSGGAGYTF.

This clonotype was detected only once. A clone one base away is much larger, so this may be a read error. The V call is TRBV5-6, the J call TRBJ1-1; D is ambiguous. This CDR3 has 15 residues. CDR1 is SGHDT and CDR2 is YYEEEE in the germline V gene. Trimming cost V 4 bases and J 2 bases, with 15 bases left between them. CDR3 residues: CASSRTPEINTEAFF. CDR3 in DNA: TGTGCCAGCAGCAGGACTCCAGAAATTAACACTGAAGCTTTCTTT.

Remarks on this clonotype: A much larger clone lies one base from this, so it may be a read error. The gene calls are TRBV6-6 and TRBJ1-5, with unresolved D. Trimming took off 6 bases at V and 0 bases at J, with 6 bases between the two ends. CDR3 length: 13 amino acids. Per germline, CDR1 MNHNY and CDR2 SVGAGI (reference sequence). The CDR3 sequence is CASRRYSNQPQHF. The CDR3 DNA reads as TGTGCCAGCAGACGTTATAGCAATCAGCCCCAGCATTTT.

V and J are TRBV7-2 and TRBJ2-1, with D unclear. V lost 7 bases and J 4 bases, leaving 14 bases between the germline ends. The V gene's germline CDR1 is SGHTA and CDR2 FQGNSA. The length of the CDR3 is 14 residues. The CDR3 DNA is TGTGCCAGCACGACTCCTTACTTTTACAATGAGCAGTTCTTC. This sequence encodes CASTTPYFYNEQFF. Full variable domain (rest looked up from reference TRBV7-2 and TRBJ2-1): GAGVSQSPSNKVTEKGKDVELRCDPISGHTALYWYRQSLGQGLEFLIYFQGNSAPDKSGLPSDRFSAERTGGSVSTLTIQRTQQEDSAVYLCASTTPYFYNEQFFGPGTRLTVL.

The J gene is TRBJ2-1, the V gene TRBV6-2 or TRBV6-3; possible D gene TRBD2, 6 bases. The CDR3 extends over 15 amino acids. In germline, CDR1 is MNHEY, CDR2 SVGEGT. The ends were cut back, 1 base at V and 5 bases at J, with 12 bases in the middle. In nucleotides, the CDR3 is TGTGCCAGCAGTTACTACGGGAGCGCGAACAATGAGCAGTTCTTC. It codes for CASSYYGSANNEQFF.

This clonotype has just one count. Since a much larger clone is just one base distant, this may be a read error. V and J are TRBV7-2 and TRBJ1-2; tentatively, D is TRBD1 (5 bases). CDR3 length equals 15 residues. Deletions cut 1 base from V and 4 bases from J, with 13 bases between. Per germline, CDR1 SGHTA and CDR2 FQGNSA. As DNA, the CDR3 is TGTGCCAGCAGCTTAGAGGGGACGAGGAGCTATGGCTACACCTTC. Translation: CASSLEGTRSYGYTF.

This clonotype came up once. The junction departs from the called germline gene at one end, perhaps through a read error. As DNA, the CDR3 is TGCAGCGTTGAAGATCTTGGACGTGAGACCCGGTACTTC. Protein sequence: CSVEDLGRETRYF. J is TRBJ2-5 and V is TRBV29-1; D is unresolved. Per germline, CDR1 SQVTM and CDR2 ANQGSEA. This CDR3 has 13 residues.

About this clonotype: Relative to the germline gene, one junction end is altered; a read error may explain this. This chain joins TRBV2 and TRBJ2-5; D unclear. This CDR3 has 12 residues. Germline lookup yields CDR1 SNHLY and CDR2 FYNNEI. For the CDR3, the DNA is TGTGCCAGCTCTGACTGGCAAGAGACCCAGTGCTTC. Amino acids: CASSDWQETQCF.

This clonotype was picked up a small number of times. An end of the junction does not agree with germline; a read error may underlie this. V usage is TRBV3-1 and J usage is TRBJ2-2; 7 nucleotides agree with TRBD2. This CDR3 region has 14 residues. Germline V gene lookup returns CDR1 LGHDT and CDR2 YNNKEL (reference sequence). DNA for the CDR3: TGTGCCACCAGCGGGAAAGAGGGCACCGGGGAGCTGTTTTTT. It yields the protein CATSGKEGTGELFF. The entire variable domain, with the rest obtained from reference TRBV3-1 and TRBJ2-2, is as follows: DTAVSQTPKYLVTQMGNDKSIKCEQNLGHDTMYWYKQDSKKFLKIMFSYNNKELIINETVPNRFSPKSPDKAHLNLHINSLELGDSAVYFCATSGKEGTGELFFGEGSRLTVL.

The chain carries TRBV28 and TRBJ2-7, with D unclear. With 4 bases removed from V and 3 bases from J, the gap between germline ends came to 13 bases. Germline CDR1 MDHEN, CDR2 SYDVKM. CDR3 size: 14 residues. This CDR3 reads CASSSRAAVYEQYF. In DNA form, the CDR3 reads TGTGCCAGCAGTTCAAGGGCGGCGGTCTACGAGCAGTACTTC.

This clonotype was observed at least ten times. The chain is built from TRBV4-1 and TRBJ1-5; D is perhaps TRBD1 (5 bases). Germline V gene data show CDR1 as MGHRA and CDR2 as YSYEKL. V was pared by 4 bases and J by 4 bases, with 14 bases between. This CDR3 is built from 15 residues. This CDR3 is CASSLHGTVNQPQHF. The CDR3 nucleotides read TGCGCCAGCAGCCTTCACGGGACTGTGAATCAGCCCCAGCATTTT.

This clonotype occurred many times. The rearrangement links TRBV28 to TRBJ1-5; D is uncertain. V gave up 2 bases and J gave up 0 bases, with 17 bases separating them. Germline V gene data show CDR1 as MDHEN and CDR2 as SYDVKM. The CDR3 is made up of 18 amino acids. In DNA, the CDR3 is TGTGCCAGCAGTTTACCGACCCTCTCTAAGAGTAGCAATCAGCCCCAGCATTTT. It codes for CASSLPTLSKSSNQPQHF.

In its sample, this clonotype was seen a few times. The chain carries TRBV7-8 and TRBJ2-7, with D perhaps being TRBD1 or TRBD2 (7 bases each). The CDR3 is 15 amino acids. The germline V gene has CDR1 SGHVS and CDR2 FQNEAQ. V lost 5 bases and J lost 2, with 16 bases in between. CDR3 amino acids: CASSPGGVWAYEQYF. The CDR3 DNA sequence: TGTGCCAGCAGCCCAGGGGGGGTATGGGCCTACGAGCAGTACTTC.

Remarks on this clonotype: This may arise from a read error, as a much more abundant clone is one base away. The chain combines TRBV27 with TRBJ1-1; tentative D call: TRBD1 (5 bases). The CDR3 runs to 14 residues. The germline V gene encodes CDR1 MNHEY and CDR2 SMNVEV (reference sequence). CDR3: CASSLRGLDTETFF. Written as DNA, the CDR3 is TGTGCCAGCAGTTTAAGGGGCCTTGATACTGAAACTTTCTTT.

This clonotype has at least ten counts. This rearrangement joins TRBV6-6 to TRBJ2-3; tentatively, D is TRBD2 (5 bases). Germline CDR1 and CDR2: MNHNY and SVGAGI (reference sequence). This CDR3 region has 14 residues. The V end lost 2 bases, the J end lost 4 bases, and 10 bases lay between the germline ends. CDR3 loop: CASSYPTSADTQYF. In nucleotides, the CDR3 is TGTGCCAGCAGTTACCCTACTAGTGCAGATACGCAGTATTTT.

The CDR3: CSAPPPDRGPYNEQFF. The CDR3 DNA follows: TGCAGTGCTCCGCCGCCGGACAGGGGGCCCTACAATGAGCAGTTCTTC. The rearrangement joins TRBV20-1 to TRBJ2-1; 11 bases map to TRBD1. V lost 5 bases to trimming and J lost 2 bases; unmatched junction nucleotides: 8. The CDR3 extends over 16 amino acids. CDR1 is DFQATT, CDR2 SNEGSKA, per germline (reference sequence).

This clonotype was counted a single time. One base away lies a much larger clone, so this may be a sequencing read error. This sequence joins TRBV9 and TRBJ2-3; D is unresolved. V dropped 3 bases and J dropped 1 base, with 12 bases sitting between them. This CDR3 is built from 15 residues. CDR1 is SGDLS, CDR2 YYNGEE, per germline. In nucleotides, the CDR3 is TGTGCCAGCAGCGAGACAAGGTACGGCACAGATACGCAGTATTTT. It yields the protein CASSETRYGTDTQYF.

The chain uses TRBV19 and TRBJ2-7; 8 bases line up with TRBD1. Germline CDR1 and CDR2: LNHDA and SQIVND (reference sequence). After removal of 5 bases from V and 3 bases from J, the junction contained 3 bases not matched to a gene. The CDR3 is 13 residues long. CDR3 sequence (DNA): TGTGCCAGTAGTGTGGGACAGGACTACGAGCAGTACTTC. Translation: CASSVGQDYEQYF.